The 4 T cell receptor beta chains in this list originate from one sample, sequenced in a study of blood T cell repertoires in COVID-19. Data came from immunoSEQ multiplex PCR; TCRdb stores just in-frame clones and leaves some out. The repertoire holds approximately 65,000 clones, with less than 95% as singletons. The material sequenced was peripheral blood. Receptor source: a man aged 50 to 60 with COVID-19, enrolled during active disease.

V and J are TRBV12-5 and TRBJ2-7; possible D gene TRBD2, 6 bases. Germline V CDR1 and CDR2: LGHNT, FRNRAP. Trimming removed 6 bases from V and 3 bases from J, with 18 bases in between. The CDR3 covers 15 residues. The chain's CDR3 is CASGAGAGPHYEQYF. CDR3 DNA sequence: TGTGCTAGTGGGGCCGGGGCGGGACCCCACTACGAGCAGTACTTC.

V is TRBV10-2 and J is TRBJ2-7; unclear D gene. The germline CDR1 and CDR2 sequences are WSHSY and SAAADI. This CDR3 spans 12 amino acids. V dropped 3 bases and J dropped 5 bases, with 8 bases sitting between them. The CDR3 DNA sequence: TGCGCCAGCAGTGAAGAGAAAAACGAGCAGTACTTC. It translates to CASSEEKNEQYF.

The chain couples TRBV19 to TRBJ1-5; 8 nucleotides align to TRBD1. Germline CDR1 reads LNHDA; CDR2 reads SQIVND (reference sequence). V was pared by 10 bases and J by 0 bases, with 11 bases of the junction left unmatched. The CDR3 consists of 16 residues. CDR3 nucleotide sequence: TGTGCCACCAGGACAGGGAGATATAATAGCAATCAGCCCCAGCATTTT. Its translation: CATRTGRYNSNQPQHF. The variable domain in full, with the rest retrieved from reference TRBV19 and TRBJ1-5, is DGGITQSPKYLFRKEGQNVTLSCEQNLNHDAMYWYRQDPGQGLRLIYYSQIVNDFQKGDIAEGYSVSREKKESFPLTVTSAQKNPTAFYLCATRTGRYNSNQPQHFGDGTRLSIL.

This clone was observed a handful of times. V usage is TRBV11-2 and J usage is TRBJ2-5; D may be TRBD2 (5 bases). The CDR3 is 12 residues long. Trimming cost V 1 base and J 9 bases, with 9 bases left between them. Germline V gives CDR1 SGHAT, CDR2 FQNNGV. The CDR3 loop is CASSLVNGAQYF. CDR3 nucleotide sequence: TGTGCCAGCAGCTTAGTGAACGGGGCCCAGTACTTC.